This TCR beta chain was sequenced for a study of blood T cell repertoires in COVID-19. Study in general: COVID-19 samples collected from the United States, Italy and Spain covered acute and convalescent phases. The analysed material was cDNA or gDNA that came from T cells, B-cell-depleted T cells, or PBMCs.

Source study methods: Reference gene primer amplification gave estimated nucleated cell counts. Only in-frame clones appear in the TCRdb table, and some are missing; sequencing was by immunoSEQ multiplex PCR. The V and J calls and the clone size are those of that table, but D and trimming were determined from the DNA. Among 45,000 to 65,000 clones, about 86% were seen once, and the ten largest hold over 3.5%. Germline CDR1 reads SGHDN; CDR2 reads FVKESK. This CDR3 has 16 amino acids. V lost 4 bases, J lost 3 bases, and 19 bases lay in between. This receptor was identified in a man of 80 years or more with active COVID-19. The chain couples TRBV14 to TRBJ2-7; no definite D call. The source material was peripheral blood. The CDR3 spells CASSLTTQSDFYEQYF. CDR3 nucleotides: TGTGCCAGCAGCCTAACAACCCAATCAGACTTCTACGAGCAGTACTTC.